This entry is about one T cell receptor beta chain. What it binds is unknown. The authors distributed each subset's genomic DNA evenly over several immunoSEQ plates. The table came from immunoSEQ multiplex PCR; TCRdb's copy has only in-frame clones and leaves some out. Of about 1 million clones in the sample, approximately 76% were seen once. These data are taken from a study of shared clonotypes between healthy human individuals. The CDR3 loop spans 13 amino acids. The germline V gene has CDR1 SEHNR and CDR2 FQNEAQ (reference sequence). V shed 9 bases, J shed 3 bases, and the junction held 6 bases outside the gene matches. Study outcomes and limitations: A generally larger estimated richness was seen in naive subsets than in memory subsets.

The sample was memory CD4+ T cells sorted from blood. Subset defined: CD45RA-negative fraction. The TCR originated in a man younger than 30 in good health. The rearrangement joins TRBV7-9 to TRBJ2-3, with 7 positions matching TRBD1. As DNA, the CDR3 is TGTGCCAGTGGGGGACAGATGACAGATACGCAGTATTTT. Amino acid sequence: CASGGQMTDTQYF.